The clone carrying this T cell receptor (beta chain) was seen a handful of times. The germline V and J ends were trimmed by 3 bases and 1 base, with 8 bases remaining between them. The CDR3 consists of 14 residues. Per germline, CDR1 LNHDA and CDR2 SQIVND (reference sequence). The data were produced by immunoSEQ multiplex PCR, yet TCRdb's version contains in-frame clones alone and is incomplete. Altogether some 150,000 clones are present, around 86% being singletons, with the ten largest covering around 4.5%. These data belong to a study of blood T cell repertoires in COVID-19. The receptor was isolated from a man aged 50 to 60 who had recovered from COVID-19. The V call is TRBV19, the J call TRBJ2-3, with a possible D match to TRBD1 (5 bases). Sequencing used PBMCs or T cells enriched from blood (not recorded which). The DNA for the CDR3 is TGTGCCAGTAGTATGGGCAGGGGCACAGATACGCAGTATTTT. Residues: CASSMGRGTDTQYF. Based on the CDR3 plus reference TRBV19 and TRBJ2-3, the full variable domain is DGGITQSPKYLFRKEGQNVTLSCEQNLNHDAMYWYRQDPGQGLRLIYYSQIVNDFQKGDIAEGYSVSREKKESFPLTVTSAQKNPTAFYLCASSMGRGTDTQYFGPGTRLTVL.